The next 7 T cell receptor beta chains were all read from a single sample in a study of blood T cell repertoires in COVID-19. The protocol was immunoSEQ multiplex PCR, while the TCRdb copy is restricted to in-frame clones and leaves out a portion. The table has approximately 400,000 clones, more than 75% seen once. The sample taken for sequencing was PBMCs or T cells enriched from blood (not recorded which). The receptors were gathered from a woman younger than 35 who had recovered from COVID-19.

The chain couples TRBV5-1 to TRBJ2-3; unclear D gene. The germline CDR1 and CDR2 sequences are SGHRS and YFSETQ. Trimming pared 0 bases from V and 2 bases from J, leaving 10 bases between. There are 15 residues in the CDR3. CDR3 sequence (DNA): TGCGCCAGCAGCTTGGAGATTCCTACCACAGATACGCAGTATTTT. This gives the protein CASSLEIPTTDTQYF. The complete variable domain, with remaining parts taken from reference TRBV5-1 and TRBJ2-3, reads KAGVTQTPRYLIKTRGQQVTLSCSPISGHRSVSWYQQTPGQGLQFLFEYFSETQRNKGNFPGRFSGRQFSNSRSEMNVSTLELGDSALYLCASSLEIPTTDTQYFGPGTRLTVL.

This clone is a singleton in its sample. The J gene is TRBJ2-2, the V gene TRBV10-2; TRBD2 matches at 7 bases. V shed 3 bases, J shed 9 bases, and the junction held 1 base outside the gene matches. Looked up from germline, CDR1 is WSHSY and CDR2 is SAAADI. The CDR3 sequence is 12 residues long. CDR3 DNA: TGCGCCAGCAGTGATGGGACTAGGGAGCTGTTTTTT. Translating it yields CASSDGTRELFF.

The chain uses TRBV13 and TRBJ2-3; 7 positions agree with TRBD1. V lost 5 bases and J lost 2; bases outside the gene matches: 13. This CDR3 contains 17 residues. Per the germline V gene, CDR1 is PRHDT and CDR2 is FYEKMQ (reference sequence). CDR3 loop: CASSHSFGTDLTDTQYF. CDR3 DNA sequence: TGTGCCAGCAGCCACTCCTTCGGGACAGACCTCACAGATACGCAGTATTTT.

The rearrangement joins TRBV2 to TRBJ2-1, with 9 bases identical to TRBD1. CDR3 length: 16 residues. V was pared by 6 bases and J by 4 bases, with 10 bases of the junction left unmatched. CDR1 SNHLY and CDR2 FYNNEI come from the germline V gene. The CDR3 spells CASSSGSTGGYNEQFF. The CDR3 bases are TGTGCCAGCAGCTCAGGGTCGACAGGGGGATACAATGAGCAGTTCTTC. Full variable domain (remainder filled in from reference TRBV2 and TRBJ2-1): EPEVTQTPSHQVTQMGQEVILRCVPISNHLYFYWYRQILGQKVEFLVSFYNNEISEKSEIFDDQFSVERPDGSNFTLKIRSTKLEDSAMYFCASSSGSTGGYNEQFFGPGTRLTVL.

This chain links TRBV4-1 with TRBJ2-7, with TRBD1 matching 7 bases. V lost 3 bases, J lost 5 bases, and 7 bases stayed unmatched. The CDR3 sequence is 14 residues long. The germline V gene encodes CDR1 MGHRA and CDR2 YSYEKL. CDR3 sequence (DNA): TGCGCCAGCAGCCAGGGATTACAGGGGAACGAGCAGTACTTC. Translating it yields CASSQGLQGNEQYF.

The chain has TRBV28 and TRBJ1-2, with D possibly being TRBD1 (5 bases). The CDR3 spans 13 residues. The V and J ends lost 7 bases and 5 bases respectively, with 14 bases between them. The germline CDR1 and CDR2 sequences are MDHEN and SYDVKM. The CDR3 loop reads CASILSGGYGYTF. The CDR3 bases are TGTGCCAGCATCCTTTCGGGGGGGTATGGCTACACCTTC.

The CDR3 DNA is TGCAGTGCTCGCGGGGGGGTCGAGCAGTACTTC. Protein sequence: CSARGGVEQYF. The gene calls are TRBV20-1 and TRBJ2-7, with TRBD2 matching over 9 bases. Germline V gene lookup returns CDR1 DFQATT and CDR2 SNEGSKA (reference sequence). The length of the CDR3 is 11 residues. V trimming: 5 bases; J trimming: 6 bases; junction bases outside the gene matches: 2.